Following are 12 T cell receptor beta chains from one sample sequenced in a study of CD8 T cells in ankylosing spondylitis. TCRdb re-called the 5' RACE reads with MiXCR, one entry per CDR3 protein. The sample lists 100,000 or so distinct CDR3 sequences; approximately 25% were seen once. The sample comprised synovial fluid, either unsorted or a sorted T cell fraction (not recorded which). Every receptor here comes from a male donor with ankylosing spondylitis.

The chain has TRBV7-2 and TRBJ2-1; TRBD2 aligns across 8 bases. CDR3 length equals 15 residues. V trimming: 4 bases; J trimming: 5 bases; junction bases outside the gene matches: 7. Per the germline V gene, CDR1 is SGHTA and CDR2 is FQGNSA. The CDR3 region is CASSSPGLGNNEQFF. CDR3 nucleotide sequence: TGTGCCAGCAGCTCCCCGGGACTAGGGAACAATGAGCAGTTCTTC. The entire variable domain, with the rest obtained from reference TRBV7-2 and TRBJ2-1, is as follows: GAGVSQSPSNKVTEKGKDVELRCDPISGHTALYWYRQSLGQGLEFLIYFQGNSAPDKSGLPSDRFSAERTGGSVSTLTIQRTQQEDSAVYLCASSSPGLGNNEQFFGPGTRLTVL.

This clonotype was seen a handful of times. The V call is TRBV20-1, the J call TRBJ2-1, with D hard to call. Trimming took 5 bases from V and 6 from J, leaving 8 bases between them. Germline V gene data show CDR1 as DFQATT and CDR2 as SNEGSKA (reference sequence). The CDR3 extends over 11 amino acids. CDR3 protein: CSALMGNEQFF. Written as DNA, the CDR3 is TGCAGTGCTCTCATGGGCAATGAGCAGTTCTTC.

The chain couples TRBV24-1 to TRBJ2-2, with TRBD2 as a possible D gene (5 bases). CDR3 size: 16 residues. The germline V gene has CDR1 KGHDR and CDR2 SFDVKD. Trimming took 9 bases from V and 0 from J, leaving 16 bases between them. For the CDR3, the DNA is TGTGCCACCTCGACCCTTAGGACTGCGAACACCGGGGAGCTGTTTTTT. Its translation: CATSTLRTANTGELFF.

This clonotype was seen ten or more times. The chain recombines TRBV7-7 with TRBJ2-1; maybe TRBD1 (5 bases). Germline V gene lookup returns CDR1 SSHAT and CDR2 FNYEAQ (reference sequence). Deletions cut 5 bases from V and 0 bases from J, with 11 bases between. This CDR3 is built from 15 residues. The chain's CDR3 is CASSADTNSYNEQFF. In DNA form, the CDR3 reads TGTGCCAGCAGCGCGGACACCAACTCCTACAATGAGCAGTTCTTC.

This clonotype has a count of ten or more. The chain joins TRBV7-2 to TRBJ2-5, with a possible D match to TRBD2 (7 bases). The length of the CDR3 is 13 residues. With 1 base removed from V and 13 bases from J, the gap between germline ends came to 16 bases. Germline V gene sequence: CDR1 SGHTA, CDR2 FQGNSA. The CDR3 nucleotides are TGTGCCAGCAGCTTAGTAGGCGGGGGCGTGATGTACTTC. Protein: CASSLVGGGVMYF.

J is TRBJ2-1 and V is TRBV7-9; possibly TRBD2 for D (7 bases). The V and J ends lost 4 bases and 6 bases respectively, with 16 bases between them. CDR3 length: 15 amino acids. Germline CDR1 reads SEHNR; CDR2 reads FQNEAQ (reference sequence). The CDR3 DNA is TGTGCCAGCAGCTCACGGGAGAGGGGGGGCAATGAGCAGTTCTTC. This sequence encodes CASSSRERGGNEQFF.

The V call is TRBV10-2, the J call TRBJ2-2, with 10 bases lining up with TRBD1. The CDR3 is made up of 16 amino acids. The V and J ends lost 0 bases and 5 bases, in that order; junction bases with no gene match: 3. CDR1 and CDR2 (germline): WSHSY, SAAADI. CDR3 coding DNA: TGCGCCAGCAGTGAGTCAAGGGACAGGGGAACCGGGGAGCTGTTTTTT. Translated: CASSESRDRGTGELFF.

This clonotype has a count of ten or more. The chain carries TRBV10-2 and TRBJ1-1; D is perhaps TRBD1 (5 bases). V was cut by 2 bases and J by 5 bases, with 12 bases left in between. Germline V lookup: CDR1 WSHSY, CDR2 SAAADI. The CDR3 is 14 amino acids. This CDR3 is CASSEKWGRTEAFF. The CDR3 DNA reads TGCGCCAGCAGTGAGAAGTGGGGGAGGACTGAAGCTTTCTTT.

The chain is built from TRBV7-2 and TRBJ1-1; D unclear. The CDR3 consists of 15 residues. Per the germline V gene, CDR1 is SGHTA and CDR2 is FQGNSA. The V gene lost 5 bases and the J gene lost 0 bases, with 13 bases spanning the gap. The CDR3 spells CASSPRDRLNTEAFF. CDR3 in DNA: TGTGCCAGCAGCCCTCGGGATCGGCTGAACACTGAAGCTTTCTTT.

This clonotype showed up just a few times. The chain combines TRBV11-2 with TRBJ2-1; the D is unclear. CDR3 length: 15 amino acids. The V and J ends lost 1 base and 2 bases respectively, with 9 bases between them. Germline CDR1 SGHAT, CDR2 FQNNGV. CDR3 sequence: CASSLGWSTYNEQFF. The CDR3 DNA reads as TGTGCCAGCAGCTTAGGATGGAGTACCTACAATGAGCAGTTCTTC. Using reference TRBV11-2 and TRBJ2-1 for the parts outside the CDR3, the full variable domain is EAGVAQSPRYKIIEKRQSVAFWCNPISGHATLYWYQQILGQGPKLLIQFQNNGVVDDSQLPKDRFSAERLKGVDSTLKIQPAKLEDSAVYLCASSLGWSTYNEQFFGPGTRLTVL.

The chain has TRBV6-4 and TRBJ2-7, with D unclear. Trimming shortened V by 8 bases and J by 1 base, and 18 bases separated the two germline ends. The CDR3 consists of 15 residues. Germline CDR1 and CDR2: MRHNA and SNTAGT. The chain's CDR3 is CASPVDGNRSYEQYV. The DNA of the CDR3 is TGTGCCAGCCCGGTTGATGGGAATCGGTCCTACGAGCAGTACGTC.

This clonotype was counted only a few times. V gene TRBV7-6 combines with J gene TRBJ1-1, with D possibly being TRBD1 (6 bases). CDR3 length equals 14 residues. The germline V gene encodes CDR1 SGHVS and CDR2 FNYEAQ. V was pared by 2 bases and J by 11 bases, with 18 bases between. This chain's CDR3 is CASSLHKGDPAAFF. CDR3 in DNA: TGTGCCAGCAGCTTACATAAGGGGGACCCTGCGGCTTTCTTT. The entire variable domain, with the rest obtained from reference TRBV7-6 and TRBJ1-1, is as follows: GAGVSQSPRYKVTKRGQDVALRCDPISGHVSLYWYRQALGQGPEFLTYFNYEAQQDKSGLPNDRFSAERPEGSISTLTIQRTEQRDSAMYRCASSLHKGDPAAFFGQGTRLTVV.